This T cell receptor (beta chain) derives from a study of OX40 agonist ivuxolimab in advanced cancers. Study context: Dose-escalation patients had hepatocellular carcinoma, melanoma, renal cell or head and neck cancer. Study-wide findings and caveats: Relative to CD4+, CD8+ T cells held more expanded clones on average.

Systemic immunosuppression or autoimmune disease history was grounds to exclude patients. The CDR3 totals 15 residues. In germline, CDR1 is LNHNV, CDR2 YYDKDF (reference sequence). The J segment lost 3 bases and the V segment lost 1 base, leaving 6 bases of the junction unmatched. Assay used: immunoSEQ multiplex PCR; TCRdb lists only in-frame clones, some missing. The sample gives several thousand clones, roughly nine tenths of which show up once; under 30% is in the top ten. Note on this clone: Its antigen is undetermined.

The chain has TRBV15 and TRBJ2-7; TRBD1 agrees at 7 bases. This sequence originates from an adult with an advanced solid tumor such as melanoma, head and neck, liver or kidney cancer. The input for sequencing was CD4+ or CD8+ T cells sorted from blood, taken in a trial of the OX40 agonist ivuxolimab. The CDR3 DNA sequence: TGTGCCACCAGCAGAGGACAGGGCGGCCTCTACGAGCAGTACTTC. This codes for CATSRGQGGLYEQYF.